The 20 T cell receptor beta chains below all came from one sample that was sequenced in a study of human T cells and chemical hapten exposure. TCRdb reprocessed the RACE reads via MiXCR and lists one record per CDR3 protein. The sample gives 79,000 or so distinct CDR3 sequences, 30% to 35% of which show up once; more than 7% is in the top ten. Time point defined: patch test 1, 2 weeks after DPC sensitization. Treatment: therapeutic diphenylcyclopropenone sensitization with weekly scalp DPC. The material sequenced was whole blood, taken in connection with sensitization to the hapten diphenylcyclopropenone (DPC). The receptor set was obtained from a man aged 40-49 years with alopecia areata. Some clones in this sample may be carry-over from other donors' samples.

The chain combines TRBV10-2 with TRBJ1-1, with D unresolved. V was trimmed by 0 bases and J by 4 bases, leaving 6 bases between them. This CDR3 has 13 amino acids. Germline CDR1 and CDR2: WSHSY and SAAADI. CDR3 coding DNA: TGCGCCAGCAGTGAGTCGTTAGGCACTGAAGCTTTCTTT. It translates to CASSESLGTEAFF.

The chain combines TRBV12-3 or TRBV12-4 with TRBJ2-7; tentative D call: TRBD2 (7 bases). The V end lost 7 bases, the J end lost 7 bases, and 17 bases lay between the germline ends. This CDR3 comprises 13 residues. The CDR3 DNA reads as TGTGCCAGCACCTTCTTGGGGGGGCATGAGCAGTACTTC. This gives the protein CASTFLGGHEQYF.

This clonotype was seen a few times. This chain joins TRBV4-1 and TRBJ2-1; no clear D. V gave up 0 bases and J gave up 0 bases, with 9 bases separating them. The CDR3 runs 16 residues. CDR1 is MGHRA and CDR2 is YSYEKL in the germline V gene. The CDR3 loop reads CASSQDTASSYNEQFF. For the CDR3, the DNA is TGCGCCAGCAGCCAAGATACGGCCAGCTCCTACAATGAGCAGTTCTTC.

This clonotype was observed a handful of times. The V call is TRBV12-3 or TRBV12-4, the J call TRBJ2-1, with 11 bases lining up with TRBD1. The V and J ends lost 6 bases and 15 bases, in that order; junction bases with no gene match: 7. The length of the CDR3 is 12 residues. The CDR3 region is CASSSRTGGLFF. As DNA, the CDR3 is TGTGCCAGCAGCTCCAGGACAGGGGGCCTGTTCTTC.

This clonotype was seen a few times. This chain links TRBV7-9 with TRBJ2-7; TRBD1 might be the D (6 bases). The CDR3 consists of 15 residues. Trimming stripped 5 bases from V and 0 bases from J, with 14 bases between. The germline V gene encodes CDR1 SEHNR and CDR2 FQNEAQ (reference sequence). The CDR3 reads CASSPRDTNSYEQYF. In DNA, the CDR3 is TGTGCCAGCAGCCCCCGGGACACCAACTCCTACGAGCAGTACTTC.

CDR3 DNA: TGCAGCGTGGCGGGACTAGCGGGAGAGGGTGAGCAGTTCTTC. This gives the protein CSVAGLAGEGEQFF. The genes are TRBV29-1 and TRBJ2-1, with 14 bases aligning to TRBD2. CDR3 length equals 14 residues. Trimming cost V 6 bases and J 9 bases; bases outside gene matches: 7. Germline V gives CDR1 SQVTM, CDR2 ANQGSEA.

The chain employs TRBV12-3 or TRBV12-4 and TRBJ2-3, with 8 bases that match TRBD2. This CDR3 is 15 amino acids long. Trimming removed 4 bases from V and 3 bases from J; junction bases left unmatched: 6. DNA of the CDR3: TGTGCCAGCAGTTCCCCGGGACTAGTAACAGATACGCAGTATTTT. Translation: CASSSPGLVTDTQYF.

V usage is TRBV18 and J usage is TRBJ2-1; no clear D. Germline CDR1 KGHSH, CDR2 LQKENI. This CDR3 has 12 residues. V lost 1 base and J lost 9, with 7 bases in between. CDR3 nucleotides: TGTGCCAGCTCACCACAGGTCGGTGAGCAGTTCTTC. Protein product: CASSPQVGEQFF.

The rearrangement joins TRBV7-9 to TRBJ2-3, with 11 bases matching TRBD2. The V segment lost 5 bases and the J segment 6 bases; nucleotides outside the gene matches: 13. Germline CDR1 is SEHNR and CDR2 is FQNEAQ (reference sequence). This CDR3 is 17 amino acids long. The CDR3 DNA reads as TGTGCCAGCAGCCCATCTGGGACTAGCGGCTTAACGGATACGCAGTATTTT. Residues: CASSPSGTSGLTDTQYF.

This chain joins TRBV12-3 or TRBV12-4 and TRBJ2-3, with 12 bases lining up with TRBD2. V lost 3 bases and J lost 4; bases outside the gene matches: 14. The CDR3 consists of 19 residues. The CDR3 DNA sequence: TGTGCCAGCAGTTTGGGATTGCCACTAGCGGGAGGAGATGCAGATACGCAGTATTTT. Encoded protein: CASSLGLPLAGGDADTQYF.

V and J are TRBV7-9 and TRBJ1-1; D gene ambiguous. Germline CDR1 SEHNR, CDR2 FQNEAQ (reference sequence). V was shortened by 3 bases and J by 0 bases, with 5 bases between the two germline ends. The CDR3 consists of 13 residues. The CDR3 DNA is TGTGCCAGCAGCTTCGTTGTGAACACTGAAGCTTTCTTT. Encoded protein: CASSFVVNTEAFF.

A few counts support this clonotype. The V call is TRBV12-3 or TRBV12-4, the J call TRBJ2-6; no clear D gene. V was trimmed by 3 bases and J by 1 base, leaving 7 bases between them. CDR3 length: 15 amino acids. The CDR3: CASSLGFSGANVLTF. The CDR3 DNA reads as TGTGCCAGCAGTTTGGGTTTTTCTGGGGCCAACGTCCTGACTTTC.

This clonotype was found a few times. The chain links TRBV2 to TRBJ2-2, with TRBD2 as a possible D gene (5 bases). The germline CDR1 and CDR2 sequences are SNHLY and FYNNEI. The CDR3 length is 14 residues. V lost 6 bases and J 3 bases, leaving 11 bases between the germline ends. CDR3 nucleotide sequence: TGTGCCAGCAGGGGAGTCGACGACACCGGGGAGCTGTTTTTT. It specifies CASRGVDDTGELFF. The variable domain in full, completed from reference TRBV2 and TRBJ2-2, reads EPEVTQTPSHQVTQMGQEVILRCVPISNHLYFYWYRQILGQKVEFLVSFYNNEISEKSEIFDDQFSVERPDGSNFTLKIRSTKLEDSAMYFCASRGVDDTGELFFGEGSRLTVL.

The rearrangement uses TRBV5-1 and TRBJ2-3; D is ambiguous. Per germline, CDR1 SGHRS and CDR2 YFSETQ. The ends were cut back, 4 bases at V and 3 bases at J, with 9 bases in the middle. CDR3 length: 13 residues. The CDR3 spells CASSTLSTDTQYF. For the CDR3, the DNA is TGCGCCAGCAGCACCCTCTCTACAGATACGCAGTATTTT.

The V call is TRBV4-1, the J call TRBJ1-4, with 9 bases matching TRBD1. The CDR3 totals 18 residues. Germline lookup yields CDR1 MGHRA and CDR2 YSYEKL. J lost 0 bases, V lost 1 base, and 6 bases had no gene match. The CDR3 region has the DNA TGCGCCAGCAGCCAAGTTGGGACAGGGCTTTCAACTAATGAAAAACTGTTTTTT. Translating gives CASSQVGTGLSTNEKLFF.

The chain carries TRBV9 and TRBJ2-7; D uncertain. The CDR3 covers 15 residues. Germline V gene sequence: CDR1 SGDLS, CDR2 YYNGEE. V dropped 0 bases and J dropped 2 bases, with 12 bases sitting between them. The DNA of the CDR3 is TGTGCCAGCAGCGTAGCTTCCGCTGGGGCCTACGAGCAGTACTTC. It codes for CASSVASAGAYEQYF.

This rearrangement joins TRBV7-8 to TRBJ2-7; D ambiguous. CDR1 is SGHVS, CDR2 FQNEAQ, per germline. V was cut by 2 bases and J by 5 bases, with 10 bases left in between. There are 13 residues in the CDR3. The CDR3 DNA sequence: TGTGCCAGCAGCTTATCCTTCTCTGACGAGCAGTACTTC. This translates into CASSLSFSDEQYF.

The rearrangement uses TRBV6-1 and TRBJ2-3; TRBD2 might be the D (6 bases). The CDR3 is 16 amino acids. Trimming left V 0 bases short and J 1 base short, with 11 bases between. The V gene's germline CDR1 is MNHNS and CDR2 SASEGT. The CDR3 bases are TGTGCCAGCAGTGAAGCGGCGTGGGGGGGCACAGATACGCAGTATTTT. It translates to CASSEAAWGGTDTQYF.

This clonotype was seen a handful of times. CDR3 residues: CASSLTTGNYGYTF. The CDR3, as DNA: TGCGCCAGCAGCTTAACGACAGGAAACTATGGCTACACCTTC. V is TRBV4-1 and J is TRBJ1-2, with D perhaps TRBD1 (6 bases). Trimming pared 5 bases from V and 2 bases from J, leaving 12 bases between. CDR3 size: 14 residues. From germline, CDR1 is MGHRA and CDR2 YSYEKL.

This clonotype occurred a few times. The V gene is TRBV3-1, the J gene TRBJ1-1; D is uncertain. CDR3 length equals 14 residues. Germline loops: CDR1 LGHDT, CDR2 YNNKEL (reference sequence). V was trimmed by 1 base and J by 5 bases, leaving 11 bases between them. CDR3 protein: CASSQVVVGTEAFF. CDR3 DNA: TGTGCCAGCAGCCAAGTAGTAGTGGGGACTGAAGCTTTCTTT. The variable domain in full, with the rest retrieved from reference TRBV3-1 and TRBJ1-1, is DTAVSQTPKYLVTQMGNDKSIKCEQNLGHDTMYWYKQDSKKFLKIMFSYNNKELIINETVPNRFSPKSPDKAHLNLHINSLELGDSAVYFCASSQVVVGTEAFFGQGTRLTVV.